The 5 T cell receptor beta chains below come from one sample, sequenced in a study of technical replicates of blood from a handful of donors. The protocol was immunoSEQ multiplex PCR, while the TCRdb copy is restricted to in-frame clones and leaves out a portion. Found here are under 80,000 clones, about 96% of them singletons; the top ten hold approximately 0.21%. Sequencing used T cells isolated from PBMCs. Receptors originate from a human donor in good health.

The J gene is TRBJ2-5, the V gene TRBV27; TRBD2 is a possible D gene (6 bases). This CDR3 has 15 residues. V was cut by 6 bases and J by 0 bases, with 14 bases left in between. Germline CDR1 is MNHEY and CDR2 is SMNVEV (reference sequence). DNA of the CDR3: TGTGCCAGCAGCTGGGGTGGGGGGTACCAAGAGACCCAGTACTTC. It specifies CASSWGGGYQETQYF.

The CDR3 region is CAWSVIISYEQYF. The CDR3 coding sequence is TGTGCCTGGAGTGTAATAATCTCCTACGAGCAGTACTTC. The chain joins TRBV30 to TRBJ2-7; no reliable D call. This CDR3 region has 13 residues. Germline-derived CDR1 and CDR2 are GTSNPN and SVGIG (reference sequence). V was clipped by 0 bases and J by 0 bases, with 6 bases between them.

V is TRBV28 and J is TRBJ2-2; D might be TRBD2 (6 bases). This CDR3 is 15 amino acids long. In germline, CDR1 is MDHEN, CDR2 SYDVKM. V gave up 7 bases and J gave up 2 bases, with 14 bases separating them. For the CDR3, the DNA is TGTGCCAGCAAAGGCGGGGTCTCCAACACCGGGGAGCTGTTTTTT. Its translation is CASKGGVSNTGELFF. Variable domain in full (rest from reference TRBV28 and TRBJ2-2): DVKVTQSSRYLVKRTGEKVFLECVQDMDHENMFWYRQDPGLGLRLIYFSYDVKMKEKGDIPEGYSVSREKKERFSLILESASTNQTSMYLCASKGGVSNTGELFFGEGSRLTVL.

V usage is TRBV6-5 and J usage is TRBJ2-7; 10 positions agree with TRBD2. Germline loops: CDR1 MNHEY, CDR2 SVGAGI. The CDR3 runs 14 residues. Trimming cost V 6 bases and J 2 bases; bases outside gene matches: 4. The CDR3: CASSLAGVPYEQYF. CDR3 sequence (DNA): TGTGCCAGCAGCCTAGCGGGGGTCCCCTACGAGCAGTACTTC.

The chain carries TRBV10-3 and TRBJ1-4, with D possibly TRBD1 on 6 matching bases. Germline values: CDR1 ENHRY, CDR2 SYGVKD. The CDR3 runs 13 residues. Trimming shortened V by 6 bases and J by 4 bases, and 9 bases separated the two germline ends. The CDR3 protein is CAISRGNNEKLFF. CDR3 nucleotides: TGTGCCATCAGCAGGGGTAATAATGAAAAACTGTTTTTT.